The subject of this entry is one TCR beta chain. What antigen it recognizes has not been identified. Base qualities are not provided; no much larger clone lies one nucleotide away. Based on the germline V gene, the CDR1 and CDR2 sequences are LGHNA and YSLEER. Relative to germline, V is 7 bases shorter and J is 6 bases shorter, with 15 bases between their ends. Counted from cysteine to phenylalanine, this CDR3 has 14 amino acids. The DNA shown is the 42-base CDR3, in frame from base 1. The sample belongs to a study of blood T cells in healthy people across ages (dated by TCRdb to about 2015). Regarding the research as a whole: In model experiments, roughly one uniquely barcoded TCR beta cDNA molecule per two T cells was captured by template switching. For two donors (one aged 18 to 30 and one aged 80 or older), the study analyzed two additional independent replicas of 1 million unique cDNA reads from the same blood draw. To track age-related changes in TCR beta repertoire diversity, the study relied on deep sequencing normalized with unique cDNA molecular identifiers. Four age groups were formed from the donors: young (average approximately 15 years), middle-aged (around 37), aged (more than 55) and long-lived (more than 75). To avoid experimental bias, donors of different ages were distributed randomly across sequencing lanes. What the work shows at the level of the full study, not this receptor alone: As age increased, observed TCR beta diversity per million T cells dropped in a roughly linear way, and a significant reduction was already evident by age around 41. A strong correlation was found between observed TCR beta diversity and the percentage of naive T cells measured by flow cytometry. Because donor CMV infection status was unknown, age-related changes in expanded clonotypes were potentially confounded. Compared with the aged group, the long-lived group had more naive CD4+ T cells, fewer expanded clones and increased TCR diversity, suggesting age selection. Because profiling used bulk unsorted PBMCs, naive and antigen-experienced compartments could not be compared conclusively. Estimates of total diversity based on one million sequenced T cells were regarded as lower bounds and as underestimates.

Libraries were prepared through 5' RACE. Sequencing took place on an Illumina HiSeq 2500. The second PCR ran for roughly 7 to 11 cycles and used a J-beta primer mix along with a sample-barcoded 5' primer. A unique molecular identifier was introduced onto each TCR beta cDNA molecule by a template-switch 5' adaptor carrying 12 random nucleotides. At least 2.5 million CDR3-containing paired-end reads were obtained from each sample. The Mint cDNA synthesis kit, primed by a TRBC-specific oligonucleotide, was used to synthesize first-strand cDNA from all RNA. After uracil-DNA glycosylase treatment, a first 18-cycle PCR used universal primers M1SS and BC2_uni_R on all cDNA. The study's processing was this. For normalization, 1 million high-quality reads, each with a distinct molecular identifier, were randomly selected from each sample. Reads sharing molecular identifiers were discarded rather than binned into consensus sequences. MiTCR, with a Q25 quality threshold and the strictest error-elimination algorithm, was used for CDR3 identification, clonotype clustering and error correction. A nonparametric unseen species model with Euler transformation was used to estimate lower-bound total TCR beta diversity. TCRdb reprocessing: public reads trimmed at Q25 with fastp, clones called with MiXCR, in-frame beta chains kept. Here each entry gathers all rows of one CDR3 protein and keeps the most common genes and DNA. Here the V and J calls rest on TCRdb's processing, not on the authors' analysis. Here the sample has around 1,100,000 distinct CDR3 sequences; around two fifths occur a single time. Clones ranked in the top ten supply over 10% of the sample.

Systemically healthy Caucasian individuals from Russia, over 30 in total and aged roughly 6 to 95 years, were included as donors. Each donor gave approximately 9.3 milliliters of peripheral blood, collected into EDTA-treated Vacutainer tubes. Ficoll-Paque density-gradient centrifugation was used to isolate PBMCs, with at least 7 million obtained per sample. Total RNA, at least 5.5 micrograms per sample, was extracted from PBMCs with Trizol reagent. For every donor, an aliquot of PBMCs went through flow cytometry to measure the percentages of naive CD45RAhigh/CD27high T cells. Sequenced: blood. Recombination connected TRBV4-3 to TRBJ2-2, and the D gene may be TRBD2, 5 bases matching. The source is a man aged 18 to 35 in good health. CDR3 protein: CASKLVVRSGELFF. The DNA sequence is TGCGCCAGCAAACTAGTGGTCCGCTCCGGGGAGCTGTTTTTT.